A selection of T cell receptor beta chains follows, all from one sample in a study of cytomegalovirus exposure and HLA in healthy donors. Sequencing was performed with immunoSEQ multiplex PCR; in TCRdb, only in-frame clones are kept and a portion is missing. The sample lists 100,000 to 150,000 clones, about four fifths seen once, with approximately 3.5% in the top ten. The sequenced sample consisted of PBMCs. These receptor sequences come from a woman aged 40 to 55 in good health and CMV-seropositive. The conserved cysteine and the conserved F or W are not part of the CDR3 here. Size is stated for part of the rows, as once, few or many counts, or as a class when the clone is expanded.

once | 13 | TRBV13 | ASSQRSTFLTEAF
. | 13 | TRBV5-1 | ASSFSGASYNEQF
. | 12 | TRBV10-2 | ASSETSGRETQY
. | 12 | TRBV5-6 | ASSLRGHLGIAF
. | 11 | TRBV30 | AWTAQLDNEQF
. | 18 | TRBV27 | ASSLWAPQGARGLNTEAF
. | 14 | TRBV28 | ASSFGPGQDTGELF
few | 13 | TRBV9 | ASSVDVRGWETQY
few | 13 | TRBV7-9 | ASSLRRVNTDTQY
. | 12 | TRBV5-1 | ASSNGTGIQPQH
once | 11 | TRBV6-1 | ASPDRGSYEQY
. | 12 | TRBV19 | ASSIDGRAYEQY
. | 14 | TRBV4-2 | ASSQDTGGGANEQF
once | 11 | TRBV6-5 | ASSLQNSYEQY
. | 13 | TRBV5-1 | ASSLGTSGVNEQF
. | 13 | TRBV7-9 | ASSANRGMGEKLF
. | 10 | TRBV5-1 | ASTPLADEQF
. | 12 | TRBV6-5 | ASSYRTLTDTQY
. | 10 | TRBV9 | ASSGEGYTQY
. | 11 | TRBV7-2 | ASNRGNNQPQH
. | 13 | TRBV6-5 | ASSGRDKITDTQY
. | 12 | TRBV27 | ASSLAGGYNEQF
. | 11 | TRBV5-4 | ASSFGSQETQY
. | 14 | TRBV9 | ASSRAGLAGGGEQY
. | 13 | TRBV6-4 | ASSDSGTGTDTQY
. | 11 | TRBV4-3 | ASSQSGNNEQF
. | 12 | TRBV29-1 | SVEGLADTYEQY
. | 11 | TRBV2 | ASSAVLNYGYT
. | 12 | TRBV11-1 | ASSLRLAGVTQY
once | 13 | TRBV11-2 | ASSTLTGRAYEQY
. | 9 | TRBV7-9 | ASSLPNPAF
. | 9 | TRBV20-1 | SARQIYEQF
. | 10 | TRBV4-1 | ASSHPSVEQF
. | 13 | TRBV13 | ASGSMTGGYYEQY
once | 13 | TRBV9 | ASSAGLAGGNEQF
. | 11 | TRBV30 | AWRDRATGELF
. | 13 | TRBV5-6 | ASSSRDRTNQPQH
. | 14 | TRBV4-2 | ASSQDPGSNTGELF
. | 11 | TRBV27 | ASCRGRGDTIY
once | 14 | TRBV30 | AWSAGLALSYNEQF
. | 10 | TRBV14 | ASSRDNIKVF
. | 11 | TRBV19 | ASSRGGWEKLF
. | 13 | TRBV5-1 | ASRSNRAGFEKLF
. | 13 | TRBV6-5 | ASSSGLAGGGEQY
. | 11 | TRBV6-1 | ASSEGTSDEQY
. | 13 | TRBV28 | ASSWGRGYGNTIY
. | 11 | TRBV7-9 | ASSFGENYGYT
. | 14 | TRBV5-1 | ASSLIGGFGAGELF
. | 9 | TRBV7-2 | ASSLEQGVY
. | 12 | TRBV25-1 | ASSERREKYGYT
. | 16 | TRBV27 | ASSFRPPETETGNTIY
. | 12 | TRBV6-5 | ASSFTGSSYEQY
. | 13 | TRBV7-3 | ASSPASLVSGELF
. | 14 | TRBV30 | AWSLPGGDSGQPQH
few | 8 | TRBV28 | ASSRGEAF
. | 15 | TRBV7-9 | ASSLDFSKESGVEQF
. | 13 | TRBV18 | ASSPDGSPVNEQF
. | 12 | TRBV5-4 | ASRPAGANYGYT